This TCR beta chain is from a study of Ad26.COV2.S vaccination and SARS-CoV-2 variants. Whole-study context: Ad26.COV2.S, an intramuscular injection, was given once or twice 56 days apart. Study-level points and caveats: Substantial breadth was reportedly displayed by spike-specific CD8+ and CD4+ T cell responses after vaccination.

Concerning this clone itself: The antigen is unknown. The same CDR3 can be traced to other DNA sequences in this sample.

There are 14 residues in the CDR3. The germline gives CDR1 DFQATT, CDR2 SNEGSKA (reference sequence). Trimming removed 6 bases at V and 2 bases at J, with 14 bases between. Treatment described: around 19 received Ad26.COV2.S at low or high dose, single or two shots; five or six received placebo; per-sample allocation not given. Collection of the samples took place on day 63 after the first injection of vaccine or placebo. Repertoires were generated with immunoSEQ multiplex PCR, while TCRdb's copy carries only in-frame clones and drops some. The sample carries hundreds of thousands of clones, around 90% recorded once.

The sequence came from a person aged 18-60 years who received the Ad26.COV2.S COVID-19 vaccine or a placebo. Source: peripheral blood, taken in a trial of Ad26.COV2.S vaccine versus placebo. The chain combines TRBV20-1 with TRBJ2-1; D is perhaps TRBD2 (6 bases). Here the CDR3 reads CSASSGAPYNEQFF. The CDR3 nucleotides read TGCAGTGCCAGTAGCGGAGCCCCCTACAATGAGCAGTTCTTC.